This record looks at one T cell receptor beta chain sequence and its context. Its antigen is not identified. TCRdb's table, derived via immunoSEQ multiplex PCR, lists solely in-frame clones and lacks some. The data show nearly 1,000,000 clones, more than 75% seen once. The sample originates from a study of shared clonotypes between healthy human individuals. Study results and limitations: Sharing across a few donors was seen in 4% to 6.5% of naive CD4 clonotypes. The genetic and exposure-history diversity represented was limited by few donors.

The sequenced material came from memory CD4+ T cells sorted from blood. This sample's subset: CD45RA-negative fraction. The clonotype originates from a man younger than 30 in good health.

CDR3 residues: CASSWASLQDEQFF. Written as DNA, the CDR3 is TGTGCCAGCAGCTGGGCTAGCCTCCAAGATGAGCAGTTCTTC. The rearrangement joins TRBV5-4 to TRBJ2-1, with a tentative D call TRBD2 (5 bases). Germline V gives CDR1 SGHNT, CDR2 YYREEE (reference sequence). CDR3 size: 14 residues. The V and J ends lost 3 bases and 8 bases respectively, with 15 bases between them.